The 15 T cell receptor beta chains below were found in one sample sequenced in a study of CD8+ T cells in alopecia areata. In each case, RNA was isolated and then reverse transcribed into cDNA as the sequencing template. Clones were sequenced by immunoSEQ multiplex PCR, and TCRdb holds only the in-frame ones, with some missing. The sample holds roughly 200,000 clones, roughly 60% seen once. The sample was CD4+ T cells sorted from blood, taken at week 0. These receptors originate from a human donor with alopecia areata.

The J gene is TRBJ1-2, the V gene TRBV29-1; 10 bases fit TRBD1. The CDR3 is 13 amino acids. Germline V lookup: CDR1 SQVTM, CDR2 ANQGSEA. The trim removed 6 bases at V and 7 bases at J, leaving 8 bases unmatched. The CDR3 reads CSVGTGVLRGYTF. Written as DNA, the CDR3 is TGCAGCGTAGGGACAGGGGTTCTCCGTGGCTACACCTTC.

V and J are TRBV7-2 and TRBJ2-6; 7 nucleotides line up with TRBD1. Trimming removed 5 bases from V and 0 bases from J; junction bases left unmatched: 7. The CDR3 has 17 residues. Germline CDR1 and CDR2: SGHTA and FQGNSA. The DNA for the CDR3 is TGTGCCAGCAGCCGTACCGGGACAGCCTCTGGGGCCAACGTCCTGACTTTC. Protein product: CASSRTGTASGANVLTF.

The rearrangement links TRBV5-1 to TRBJ2-2; a possible D gene is TRBD1 (6 bases). Germline values: CDR1 SGHRS, CDR2 YFSETQ. Deletions cut 2 bases from V and 0 bases from J, with 14 bases between. The CDR3 has 17 amino acids. The CDR3 DNA follows: TGCGCCAGCAGCTTATCGCCGGGACAAGCGAACACCGGGGAGCTGTTTTTT. It encodes CASSLSPGQANTGELFF.

The V call is TRBV9, the J call TRBJ2-1; TRBD2 matches at 11 bases. The CDR3 has 16 amino acids. CDR1 and CDR2 from the germline V gene are SGDLS and YYNGEE. J lost 7 bases, V lost 0 bases, and 6 bases had no gene match. The CDR3: CASSVAGTSGGNEQFF. The DNA for the CDR3 is TGTGCCAGCAGCGTAGCCGGGACTAGCGGAGGTAATGAGCAGTTCTTC.

The chain couples TRBV18 to TRBJ2-7, with 7 nucleotides matching TRBD1. Germline assignment: CDR1 KGHSH and CDR2 LQKENI. There are 14 residues in the CDR3. V shed 3 bases, J shed 7 bases, and the junction held 9 bases outside the gene matches. The CDR3 sequence: CASSPNRDRGEQYF. For the CDR3, the DNA is TGTGCCAGCTCACCTAACCGGGACAGAGGGGAGCAGTACTTC.

This chain uses TRBV7-7 with TRBJ2-1; 9 bases align to TRBD1. The CDR3 runs to 13 residues. The V gene's germline CDR1 is SSHAT and CDR2 FNYEAQ (reference sequence). V lost 5 bases to trimming and J lost 8 bases; unmatched junction nucleotides: 4. In DNA, the CDR3 is TGTGCCAGCAGCCCGGACAGGGGAGATGAGCAGTTCTTC. It translates to CASSPDRGDEQFF. The full variable domain, completed using reference TRBV7-7 and TRBJ2-1, is GAGVSQSPRYKVTKRGQDVTLRCDPISSHATLYWYQQALGQGPEFLTYFNYEAQPDKSGLPSDRFSAERPEGSISTLTIQRTEQRDSAMYRCASSPDRGDEQFFGPGTRLTVL.

In this sample, this clone turned up a few times. The rearrangement uses TRBV6-5 and TRBJ1-1, with D perhaps matching TRBD1 (6 bases). This CDR3 has 13 amino acids. V lost 4 bases, J lost 11 bases, and 17 bases lay in between. CDR1 and CDR2 from the germline V gene are MNHEY and SVGAGI. Here the CDR3 DNA reads TGTGCCAGCAGTTCTCCGGGATCAGGGGTGGCTTTCTTT. Protein: CASSSPGSGVAFF.

V is TRBV6-5 and J is TRBJ1-1; 8 nucleotides match TRBD1. V shed 0 bases and J 4 bases; nucleotides not matched to a gene: 7. The CDR3 spans 16 residues. Germline lookup yields CDR1 MNHEY and CDR2 SVGAGI. As DNA, the CDR3 is TGTGCCAGCAGTTACTCCCAGGGGGCATTTGGCACTGAAGCTTTCTTT. Translation gives CASSYSQGAFGTEAFF.

The chain recombines TRBV11-2 with TRBJ1-6; unclear D gene. Germline CDR1 SGHAT, CDR2 FQNNGV. CDR3 length: 14 residues. V shed 3 bases and J shed 0 bases, with 3 bases lying between them. The CDR3 here is CASSFGSYNSPLHF. CDR3 nucleotides: TGTGCCAGCAGCTTTGGCTCCTATAATTCACCCCTCCACTTT.

The chain recombines TRBV29-1 with TRBJ2-1; the D gene is possibly TRBD1 (6 bases). V lost 1 base and J lost 3, with 13 bases in between. Germline V CDR1 and CDR2: SQVTM, ANQGSEA. The CDR3 loop spans 15 amino acids. The CDR3 loop is CSVEVAQGGYNEQFF. CDR3 in DNA: TGCAGCGTTGAAGTGGCACAGGGTGGCTACAATGAGCAGTTCTTC.

This chain connects TRBV29-1 to TRBJ2-5; D tentatively fits TRBD1 or TRBD2 (5 bases each). From germline, CDR1 is SQVTM and CDR2 ANQGSEA. There are 16 residues in the CDR3. The ends were cut back, 6 bases at V and 0 bases at J, with 20 bases in the middle. CDR3 residues: CSVDIRFGAYQETQYF. Here the CDR3 DNA reads TGCAGCGTCGACATTCGCTTCGGGGCCTACCAAGAGACCCAGTACTTC.

This CDR3 reads CASRDYGFGYTF. The DNA for the CDR3 is TGTGCCAGTAGGGACTATGGGTTTGGCTACACCTTC. J is TRBJ1-2 and V is TRBV19; no definite D call. CDR3 length equals 12 residues. CDR1 is LNHDA, CDR2 SQIVND, per germline (reference sequence). Trimming stripped 6 bases from V and 7 bases from J, with 12 bases between.

The J gene is TRBJ2-3, the V gene TRBV11-2, with D possibly being TRBD2 (5 bases). V lost 5 bases and J 5 bases, leaving 11 bases between the germline ends. Germline values: CDR1 SGHAT, CDR2 FQNNGV. The CDR3 has 13 residues. The CDR3 sequence: CASSPGAGDTQYF. CDR3 nucleotide sequence: TGTGCCAGCAGCCCGGGCGCGGGAGATACGCAGTATTTT.

The V call is TRBV5-1, the J call TRBJ2-3, with D possibly being TRBD1 or TRBD2 (6 bases each). CDR1 and CDR2 (germline): SGHRS, YFSETQ. Trimming shortened V by 3 bases and J by 2 bases, and 19 bases separated the two germline ends. The CDR3 length is 17 residues. In DNA form, the CDR3 reads TGCGCCAGCAGCTCGGAAGGTCGGGGGCCAAACACAGATACGCAGTATTTT. It encodes CASSSEGRGPNTDTQYF. The full variable domain, completed using reference TRBV5-1 and TRBJ2-3, is KAGVTQTPRYLIKTRGQQVTLSCSPISGHRSVSWYQQTPGQGLQFLFEYFSETQRNKGNFPGRFSGRQFSNSRSEMNVSTLELGDSALYLCASSSEGRGPNTDTQYFGPGTRLTVL.

This sequence joins TRBV4-3 and TRBJ1-2, with D unclear. Trimming removed 0 bases from V and 4 bases from J, with 9 bases in between. Germline assignment: CDR1 LGHNA and CDR2 YSLEER. This CDR3 has 14 residues. The CDR3 DNA reads TGCGCCAGCAGCCAAGATGTACAGACCTATGGCTACACCTTC. Amino acids: CASSQDVQTYGYTF.